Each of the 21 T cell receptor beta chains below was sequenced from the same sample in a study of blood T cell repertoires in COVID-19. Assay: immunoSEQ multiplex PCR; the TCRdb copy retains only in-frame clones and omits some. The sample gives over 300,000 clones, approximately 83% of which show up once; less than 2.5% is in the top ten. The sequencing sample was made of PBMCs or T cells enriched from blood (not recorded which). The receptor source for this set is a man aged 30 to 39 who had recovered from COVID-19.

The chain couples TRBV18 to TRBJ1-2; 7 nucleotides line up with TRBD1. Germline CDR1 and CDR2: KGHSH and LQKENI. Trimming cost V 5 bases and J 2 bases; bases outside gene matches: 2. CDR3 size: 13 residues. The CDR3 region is CASSEDRNYGYTF. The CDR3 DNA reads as TGTGCCAGCTCAGAGGACAGGAACTATGGCTACACCTTC.

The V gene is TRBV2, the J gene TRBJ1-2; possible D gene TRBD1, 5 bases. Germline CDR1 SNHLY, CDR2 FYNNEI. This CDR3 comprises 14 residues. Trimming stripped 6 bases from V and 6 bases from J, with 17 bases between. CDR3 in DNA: TGTGCCAGCAGACCCCGGCCCGCGGGGGATGGCTACACCTTC. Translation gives CASRPRPAGDGYTF.

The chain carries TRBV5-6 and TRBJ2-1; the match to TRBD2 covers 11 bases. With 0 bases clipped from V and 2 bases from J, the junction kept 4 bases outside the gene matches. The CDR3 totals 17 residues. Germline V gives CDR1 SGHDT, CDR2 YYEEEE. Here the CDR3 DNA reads TGTGCCAGCAGCTTGGCCGGTAGCGGGGGGGCCTACAATGAGCAGTTCTTC. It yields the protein CASSLAGSGGAYNEQFF. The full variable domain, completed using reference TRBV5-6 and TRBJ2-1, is DAGVTQSPTHLIKTRGQQVTLRCSPKSGHDTVSWYQQALGQGPQFIFQYYEEEERQRGNFPDRFSGHQFPNYSSELNVNALLLGDSALYLCASSLAGSGGAYNEQFFGPGTRLTVL.

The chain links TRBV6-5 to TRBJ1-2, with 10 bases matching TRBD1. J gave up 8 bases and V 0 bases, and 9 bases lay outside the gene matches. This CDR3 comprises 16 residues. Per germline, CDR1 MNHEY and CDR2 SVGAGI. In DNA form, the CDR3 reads TGTGCCAGCAGTTACTCCTTGGGACAGGGGCTCTTAGGCTACACCTTC. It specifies CASSYSLGQGLLGYTF.

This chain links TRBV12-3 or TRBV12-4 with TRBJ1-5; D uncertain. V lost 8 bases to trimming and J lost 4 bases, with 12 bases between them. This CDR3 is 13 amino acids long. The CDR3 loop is CASAFSVNQPQHF. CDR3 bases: TGTGCCAGCGCTTTCTCAGTAAATCAGCCCCAGCATTTT.

CDR3 sequence: CASTSSKLGDKGTDTQYF. CDR3 DNA sequence: TGCGCCAGCACATCCAGCAAACTCGGGGACAAGGGCACAGATACGCAGTATTTT. V is TRBV23-1 and J is TRBJ2-3, with a possible D match to TRBD1 (6 bases). TRBV23-1 is placed among ORFs of uncertain function. V shed 7 bases and J shed 1 base, with 24 bases lying between them. The CDR3 spans 18 residues.

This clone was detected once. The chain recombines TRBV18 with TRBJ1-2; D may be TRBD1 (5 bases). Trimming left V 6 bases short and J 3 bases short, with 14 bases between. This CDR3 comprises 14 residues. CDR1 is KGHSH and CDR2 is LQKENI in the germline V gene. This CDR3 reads CASSGRGQDYGYTF. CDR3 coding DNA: TGTGCCAGCTCGGGGCGGGGTCAAGACTATGGCTACACCTTC.

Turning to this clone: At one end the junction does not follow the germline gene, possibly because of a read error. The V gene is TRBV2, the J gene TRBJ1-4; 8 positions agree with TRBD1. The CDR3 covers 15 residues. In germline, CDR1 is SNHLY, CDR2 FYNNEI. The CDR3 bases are TGTGCCAGCAGAGAAGGACAGGGCACTAATGAAAAACTGTTTTTT. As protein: CASREGQGTNEKLFF.

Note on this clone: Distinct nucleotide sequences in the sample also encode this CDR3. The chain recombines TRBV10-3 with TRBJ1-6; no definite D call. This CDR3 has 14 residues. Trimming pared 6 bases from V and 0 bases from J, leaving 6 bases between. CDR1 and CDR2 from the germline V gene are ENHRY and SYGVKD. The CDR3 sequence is CAIRGSSYNSPLHF. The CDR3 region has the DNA TGTGCCATCAGGGGGAGCTCCTATAATTCACCCCTCCACTTT.

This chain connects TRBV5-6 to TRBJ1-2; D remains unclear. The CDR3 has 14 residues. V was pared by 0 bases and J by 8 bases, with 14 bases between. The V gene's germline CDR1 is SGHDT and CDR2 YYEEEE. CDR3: CASSLGWESGGYTF. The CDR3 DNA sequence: TGTGCCAGCAGCTTGGGTTGGGAGTCGGGGGGCTACACCTTC.

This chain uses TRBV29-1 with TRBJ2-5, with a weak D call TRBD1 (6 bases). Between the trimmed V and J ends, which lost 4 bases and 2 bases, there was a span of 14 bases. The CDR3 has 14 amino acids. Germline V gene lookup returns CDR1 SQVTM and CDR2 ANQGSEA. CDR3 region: CSVGGQPTQETQYF. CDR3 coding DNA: TGCAGCGTTGGGGGGCAGCCGACTCAAGAGACCCAGTACTTC.

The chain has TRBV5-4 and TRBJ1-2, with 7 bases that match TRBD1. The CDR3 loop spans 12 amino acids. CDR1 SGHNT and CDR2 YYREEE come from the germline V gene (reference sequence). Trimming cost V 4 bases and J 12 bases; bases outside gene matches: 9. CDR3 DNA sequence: TGTGCCAGCAGCCTTCAGACAGGGCCTAACACCTTC. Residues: CASSLQTGPNTF.

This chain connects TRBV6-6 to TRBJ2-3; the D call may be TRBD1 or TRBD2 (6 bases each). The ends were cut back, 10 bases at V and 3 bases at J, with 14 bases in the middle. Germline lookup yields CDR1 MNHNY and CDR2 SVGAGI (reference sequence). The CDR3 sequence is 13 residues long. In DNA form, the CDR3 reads TGTGCCATCAGCGGGCAGGGGACAGATACGCAGTATTTT. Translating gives CAISGQGTDTQYF.

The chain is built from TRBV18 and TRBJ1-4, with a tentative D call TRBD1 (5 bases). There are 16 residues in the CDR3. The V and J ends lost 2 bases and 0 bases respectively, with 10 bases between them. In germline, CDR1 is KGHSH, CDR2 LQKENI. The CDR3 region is CASSPRGSTTNEKLFF. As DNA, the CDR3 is TGTGCCAGCTCACCAAGGGGCAGCACAACTAATGAAAAACTGTTTTTT.

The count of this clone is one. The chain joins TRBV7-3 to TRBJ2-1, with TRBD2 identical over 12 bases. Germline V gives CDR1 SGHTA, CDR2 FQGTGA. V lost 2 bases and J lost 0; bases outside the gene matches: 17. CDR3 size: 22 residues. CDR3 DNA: TGTGCCAGCAGCTTATTCCCACTAGCGGGGGGCCAACAACCGAGCTCCTACAATGAGCAGTTCTTC. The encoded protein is CASSLFPLAGGQQPSSYNEQFF.

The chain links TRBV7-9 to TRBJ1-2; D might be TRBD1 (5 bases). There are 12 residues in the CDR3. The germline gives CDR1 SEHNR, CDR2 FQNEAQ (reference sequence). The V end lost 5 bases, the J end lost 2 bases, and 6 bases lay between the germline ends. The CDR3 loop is CASSQGNYGYTF. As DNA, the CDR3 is TGTGCCAGCAGCCAGGGAAACTATGGCTACACCTTC.

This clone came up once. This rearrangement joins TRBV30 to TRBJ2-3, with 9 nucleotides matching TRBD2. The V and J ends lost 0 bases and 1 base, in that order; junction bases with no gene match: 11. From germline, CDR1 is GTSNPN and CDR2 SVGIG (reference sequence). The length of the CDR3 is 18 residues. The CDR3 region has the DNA TGTGCCTGGAGTGTCGGTGCGGGGGGGCCGTATGGCACAGATACGCAGTATTTT. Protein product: CAWSVGAGGPYGTDTQYF.

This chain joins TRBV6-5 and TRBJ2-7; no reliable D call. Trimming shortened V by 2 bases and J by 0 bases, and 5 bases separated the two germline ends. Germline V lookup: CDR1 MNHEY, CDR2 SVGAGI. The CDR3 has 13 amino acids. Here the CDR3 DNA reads TGTGCCAGCAGTTACCCAAACTCCTACGAGCAGTACTTC. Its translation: CASSYPNSYEQYF.

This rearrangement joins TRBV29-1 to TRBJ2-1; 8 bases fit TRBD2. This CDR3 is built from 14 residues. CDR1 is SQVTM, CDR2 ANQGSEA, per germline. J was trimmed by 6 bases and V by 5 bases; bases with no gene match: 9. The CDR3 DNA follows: TGCAGCGTTCTCCCAGCGGGGACTAGCAATGAGCAGTTCTTC. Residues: CSVLPAGTSNEQFF.

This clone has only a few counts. The DNA for the CDR3 is TGTGCCAGCAGACAAGACAGGGGTTCCACTGAAGCTTTCTTT. Translation gives CASRQDRGSTEAFF. V and J are TRBV6-5 and TRBJ1-1, with 8 bases aligning to TRBD1. The CDR3 runs to 14 residues. Trimming at V came to 6 bases and at J to 4 bases, leaving 7 bases not matched to a gene. Germline V gives CDR1 MNHEY, CDR2 SVGAGI.

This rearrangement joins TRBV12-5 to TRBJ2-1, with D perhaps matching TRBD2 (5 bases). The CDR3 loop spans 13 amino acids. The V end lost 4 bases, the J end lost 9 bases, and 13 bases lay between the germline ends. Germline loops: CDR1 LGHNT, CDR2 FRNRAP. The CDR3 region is CASGYRPGVEQFF. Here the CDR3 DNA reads TGTGCTAGTGGTTACCGCCCCGGGGTTGAGCAGTTCTTC.